The clone carrying this TCR beta chain has a handful of counts. The sample belongs to a study of T cells in Graves' hyperthyroidism and ophthalmopathy. About the research overall: Peripheral blood draws took place at initial diagnosis, ahead of any treatment.

J gave up 4 bases and V 3 bases, and 6 bases lay outside the gene matches. Germline V CDR1 and CDR2: GTSNPN, SVGIG (reference sequence). The CDR3 runs 13 residues. TCR beta CDR3 sequences were amplified from RNA transcripts. The study used the HTBI primer set for a first-round RT-PCR of the TCR CDR3. TCRdb used MiXCR to reprocess the multiplex PCR reads, holding one entry per CDR3 protein. This table holds under 400,000 distinct CDR3 sequences, 16% found once. J is TRBJ2-7 and V is TRBV30; 7 bases are a match to TRBD1. Input material: blood. The receptor's source is a man aged 25-40 years with Graves' hyperthyroidism. CDR3 sequence: CAWSAQTGYEQYF. The CDR3 DNA follows: TGTGCCTGGAGCGCCCAGACAGGGTACGAGCAGTACTTC.